The clone carrying this T cell receptor (beta chain) was seen only once. Clones were sequenced by immunoSEQ multiplex PCR, and TCRdb holds only the in-frame ones, with some missing. The table has just over 650,000 clones, 80% to 90% seen once. The ends lost 5 bases at V and 3 bases at J; junction bases unmatched: 10. CDR3 size: 16 residues. Germline V lookup: CDR1 SGHDN, CDR2 FVKESK. This sample is part of a study of blood T cell repertoires in COVID-19. Turning to the study itself: Acute and convalescent COVID-19 samples came from the United States, Italy and Spain. The analysed material was cDNA or gDNA that came from T cells, B-cell-depleted T cells, or PBMCs.

This chain connects TRBV14 to TRBJ1-1, with 9 bases identical to TRBD1. The specimen sequenced was peripheral blood. The TCR comes from a woman aged 18-29 years with acute or convalescent COVID-19. The CDR3 DNA reads TGTGCCAGCAGCGCGGACAGGGGAAATATTGACACTGAAGCTTTCTTT. This gives the protein CASSADRGNIDTEAFF.